What follows are 22 T cell receptor beta chains derived from one specimen sequenced in a study of T cell clonality in common variable immunodeficiency. Study-wide points: In common variable immunodeficiency, TCR beta chains reportedly carried fewer deletions and N-nucleotide insertions.

Which antigens these TCRs recognize remains unknown. Data came from immunoSEQ multiplex PCR; TCRdb stores just in-frame clones and leaves some out. The data show about 20,000 clones, with none appearing a single time. Material: peripheral blood mononuclear cells. Receptors were obtained from a human donor with common variable immunodeficiency.

This clone has only a few counts. The read finishes 3 residues shy of the CDR3 end, and the germline J gene is used to complete it. The rearrangement links TRBV6-2 or TRBV6-3 to TRBJ2-3; 12 bases line up with TRBD2. The J segment lost 8 bases and the V segment lost 5 bases, leaving 5 bases of the junction unmatched. Germline V CDR1 and CDR2: MNHEY, SVGEGT. CDR3 length: 14 residues. The CDR3 bases that were read are TGTGCCAGCAGTGATCTAGCGGGAGGGACTACG. The encoded protein is CASSDLAGGTT. The full-length CDR3 reads as CASSDLAGGTTQYF.

As for this clone: The read terminates 3 residues ahead of where the CDR3 ends, so the germline J gene completes it. This chain links TRBV19 with TRBJ1-2; tentative D call: TRBD1 (6 bases). The CDR3 extends over 14 amino acids. V was trimmed by 1 base and J by 7 bases, leaving 13 bases between them. Germline V gives CDR1 LNHDA, CDR2 SQIVND (reference sequence). The part of the CDR3 DNA that was read is TGTGCCAGTAGTATAGGCGGAGGGGGTCGTGGC. Translated: CASSIGGGGRG. The complete CDR3 sequence is CASSIGGGGRGYTF. Full variable domain (missing parts from reference TRBV19 and TRBJ1-2): DGGITQSPKYLFRKEGQNVTLSCEQNLNHDAMYWYRQDPGQGLRLIYYSQIVNDFQKGDIAEGYSVSREKKESFPLTVTSAQKNPTAFYLCASSIGGGGRGYTFGSGTRLTVV.

This clone was detected a few times. The sequenced fragment ends 3 residues before the CDR3 boundary, so the rest is inferred from the germline J gene. The rearrangement uses TRBV2 and TRBJ2-7; TRBD2 aligns across 10 bases. Germline values: CDR1 SNHLY, CDR2 FYNNEI. The CDR3 is 17 amino acids. V was clipped by 6 bases and J by 4 bases; unmatched bases: 15. The part of the CDR3 DNA that was read is TGTGCCAGCAGCACCAGCACTAGCGGGGTGAGGGATTACGAG. Protein: CASSTSTSGVRDYE. The complete CDR3 reads CASSTSTSGVRDYEQYF.

Only a few counts were recorded for this clone. The read ends 3 residues early relative to the CDR3; the germline J gene fills the gap. The V and J genes are TRBV5-1 and TRBJ2-7; 7 bases line up with TRBD1. CDR1 and CDR2 from the germline V gene are SGHRS and YFSETQ. The CDR3 has 14 amino acids. Trimming at V came to 2 bases and at J to 3 bases, leaving 5 bases not matched to a gene. CDR3: CASSFTGEGYEQYF. CDR3 DNA, as far as it was read: TGCGCCAGCAGCTTTACAGGGGAAGGCTACGAG.

With regard to this clone: The read falls 3 residues short of the CDR3 end, and the missing part is taken from the germline J gene. This chain uses TRBV19 with TRBJ1-1; possibly TRBD1 for D (5 bases). With 5 bases removed from V and 4 bases from J, the gap between germline ends came to 20 bases. The CDR3 sequence is 16 residues long. Germline loops: CDR1 LNHDA, CDR2 SQIVND (reference sequence). The CDR3 spells CASSSGGRLGTTEAFF. The CDR3 bases that were read are TGTGCCAGTAGTTCGGGGGGACGGTTGGGTACCACTGAA.

A note on this clone: The read falls 3 residues short of the CDR3 end, and the missing part is taken from the germline J gene. The genes are TRBV19 and TRBJ2-2; 8 nucleotides line up with TRBD1. The CDR3 extends over 16 amino acids. The V and J ends lost 7 bases and 1 base, in that order; junction bases with no gene match: 8. In germline, CDR1 is LNHDA, CDR2 SQIVND (reference sequence). This CDR3 reads CASTRPDRGNTGELFF. The covered CDR3 bases are TGTGCCAGTACCCGACCCGACAGGGGGAACACCGGGGAG.

Comments on this clone: The DNA ends 3 residues before the CDR3 does, and the rest of the CDR3 is filled in from the germline J gene. The rearrangement uses TRBV19 and TRBJ2-7, with 10 bases that match TRBD1. Germline V gene data show CDR1 as LNHDA and CDR2 as SQIVND (reference sequence). The CDR3 is 14 residues long. The ends lost 6 bases at V and 2 bases at J; junction bases unmatched: 4. CDR3 residues: CASSRGQGTYEQYF. The sequenced CDR3 bases are TGTGCCAGTAGCAGGGGACAGGGGACCTACGAG.

Comment on this clone: Read data end 3 residues before the CDR3 end; the end is taken from the germline J gene. The chain links TRBV2 to TRBJ1-1; 8 bases agree with TRBD1. Trimming removed 6 bases from V and 6 bases from J; junction bases left unmatched: 3. The CDR3 is made up of 12 amino acids. Germline lookup yields CDR1 SNHLY and CDR2 FYNNEI. The sequenced part of the CDR3 DNA is TGTGCCAGCAGCCTACAGGGGGCTGAA. Its translation: CASSLQGAE. The CDR3 in its entirety is CASSLQGAEAFF.

With respect to this clone: The sequence runs out 3 residues before the end of the CDR3; the remainder is reconstructed from the germline J gene. V gene TRBV7-3 combines with J gene TRBJ2-1; TRBD1 is a possible D gene (6 bases). The V and J ends lost 5 bases and 4 bases respectively, with 9 bases between them. This CDR3 has 13 residues. CDR1 is SGHTA, CDR2 FQGTGA, per germline. CDR3 amino acids: CASSQGLYNEQFF. The sequenced part of the CDR3 DNA is TGTGCCAGCAGCCAGGGGCTGTACAATGAG.

Remarks on this clone: The CDR3 goes on 3 residues after the read ends, and that part is filled in from the germline J gene. The rearrangement uses TRBV6-1 and TRBJ2-5, with a possible D match to TRBD1 (5 bases). The CDR3 sequence is 14 residues long. In germline, CDR1 is MNHNS, CDR2 SASEGT. Trimming removed 4 bases from V and 0 bases from J, with 9 bases in between. This CDR3 is CASSGPTDQETQYF. CDR3 DNA, as far as it was read: TGTGCCAGCAGTGGCCCGACAGACCAAGAGACC.

With regard to this clone: Coverage ceases 3 residues before the CDR3 finishes, and the germline J gene fills in the end. This rearrangement joins TRBV7-9 to TRBJ2-5; D is perhaps TRBD1 (6 bases). Looked up from germline, CDR1 is SEHNR and CDR2 is FQNEAQ (reference sequence). This CDR3 has 15 residues. V shed 1 base and J shed 1 base, with 10 bases lying between them. This CDR3 is CASSLGLGAQETQYF. CDR3 DNA, as far as it was read: TGTGCCAGCAGCTTAGGTTTGGGGGCCCAAGAGACC.

This clone appeared a few times. The CDR3 end lies 3 residues beyond the end of the read and is filled in from the germline J gene. The V and J genes are TRBV19 and TRBJ2-1; TRBD2 aligns across 11 bases. This CDR3 is built from 16 residues. The germline gives CDR1 LNHDA, CDR2 SQIVND (reference sequence). With V trimmed by 5 bases and J by 2 bases, 5 bases remained unmatched. The CDR3 here is CASSPQGLAAYNEQFF. The sequenced CDR3 bases are TGTGCCAGTAGTCCCCAGGGACTAGCGGCCTACAATGAG.

In the case of this clone: The read halts 3 residues ahead of the CDR3 end, with the missing end drawn from the germline J gene. The chain recombines TRBV5-6 with TRBJ2-3; 7 bases line up with TRBD2. Germline V gives CDR1 SGHDT, CDR2 YYEEEE. CDR3 length: 15 amino acids. Trimming took 6 bases from V and 6 from J; bases not matched to a gene: 13. The sequenced CDR3 bases are TGTGCCAGCAACAATTGGGGGGGGAAAGGGGATACG. Amino acid sequence: CASNNWGGKGDT. The full CDR3 protein reads CASNNWGGKGDTQYF.

With respect to this clone: The CDR3 end falls 3 residues outside the read, so it is completed with the germline J gene. V gene TRBV7-9 combines with J gene TRBJ1-6; D is possibly TRBD1 (5 bases). Germline CDR1 and CDR2: SEHNR and FQNEAQ (reference sequence). V lost 1 base, J lost 11 bases, and 15 bases lay in between. CDR3 length: 15 amino acids. CDR3 DNA, as far as it was read: TGTGCCAGCAGCTTAGGAGTCGGCAGGGCACCACCC. Amino acid sequence: CASSLGVGRAPP. In full, the CDR3 reads CASSLGVGRAPPLHF. Complete variable domain (other parts from reference TRBV7-9 and TRBJ1-6): DTGVSQNPRHKITKRGQNVTFRCDPISEHNRLYWYRQTLGQGPEFLTYFQNEAQLEKSRLLSDRFSAERPKGSFSTLEIQRTEQGDSAMYLCASSLGVGRAPPLHFGNGTRLTVT.

This clone was counted only a few times. The read gets to within 3 residues of the CDR3 end, and the germline J gene fills in the rest. The chain combines TRBV7-2 with TRBJ2-1; TRBD2 agrees at 12 bases. The V gene's germline CDR1 is SGHTA and CDR2 FQGNSA. Trimming took 2 bases from V and 9 from J; bases not matched to a gene: 2. This CDR3 spans 14 amino acids. The part of the CDR3 DNA that was read is TGTGCCAGCAGCTTACTAGCGGGAGGGACTGAG. The encoded protein is CASSLLAGGTE. The whole CDR3 protein reads CASSLLAGGTEQFF.

This clone was detected only a few times. CDR3 DNA, as far as it was read: TGTGCCAGCAGCCAATCACAGGGTCCCGGGGAG. It translates to CASSQSQGPGE. The CDR3 in its entirety is CASSQSQGPGELFF. The V and J genes are TRBV7-3 and TRBJ2-2; D might be TRBD1 (6 bases). The sequence runs out 3 residues before the end of the CDR3; the remainder is reconstructed from the germline J gene. Trimming stripped 5 bases from V and 6 bases from J, with 13 bases between. Germline V gives CDR1 SGHTA, CDR2 FQGTGA. This CDR3 has 14 residues. Together with reference TRBV7-3 and TRBJ2-2, the CDR3 gives the full variable domain: GAGVSQTPSNKVTEKGKYVELRCDPISGHTALYWYRQSLGQGPEFLIYFQGTGAADDSGLPNDRFFAVRPEGSVSTLKIQRTERGDSAVYLCASSQSQGPGELFFGEGSRLTVL.

This clone occurred a few times. The read terminates 3 residues ahead of where the CDR3 ends, so the germline J gene completes it. The chain recombines TRBV7-2 with TRBJ2-1; 13 bases align to TRBD2. This CDR3 contains 15 residues. With V trimmed by 2 bases and J by 8 bases, 3 bases remained unmatched. Germline V gene lookup returns CDR1 SGHTA and CDR2 FQGNSA. The CDR3 bases that were read are TGTGCCAGCAGCTTAACTAGCGGGAGGGTGGATGAG. The encoded protein is CASSLTSGRVDE. The CDR3 reads in full as CASSLTSGRVDEQFF.

Notes on this clone: The read is 3 residues too short to cover the CDR3 end, so that end is filled in from the germline J gene. V gene TRBV30 combines with J gene TRBJ1-2; D perhaps matches TRBD1 (5 bases). In germline, CDR1 is GTSNPN, CDR2 SVGIG (reference sequence). V lost 0 bases, J lost 7 bases, and 12 bases lay in between. The CDR3 has 13 residues. The CDR3 bases that were read are TGTGCCTGGAGTGTCCCAGGGTTGAGTGGC. Its protein is CAWSVPGLSG. The CDR3 reads in full as CAWSVPGLSGYTF.

Turning to this clone: Read data end 3 residues before the CDR3 end; the end is taken from the germline J gene. The V gene is TRBV6-1, the J gene TRBJ1-2; no definite D call. The ends were cut back, 4 bases at V and 1 base at J, with 16 bases in the middle. The CDR3 consists of 16 residues. Germline values: CDR1 MNHNS, CDR2 SASEGT. The CDR3 sequence: CASSGIRVDGNYGYTF. The covered CDR3 bases are TGTGCCAGCAGTGGGATTCGGGTAGATGGTAACTATGGC.

About this clone: Read sequence stops 3 residues before the CDR3 end, and the germline J gene provides the missing end. The rearrangement links TRBV7-9 to TRBJ2-2, with 8 nucleotides matching TRBD1. Germline loops: CDR1 SEHNR, CDR2 FQNEAQ (reference sequence). The CDR3 consists of 15 residues. Trimming cost V 4 bases and J 3 bases; bases outside gene matches: 4. Here the CDR3 reads CASSSQGADTGELFF. The CDR3 bases that were read are TGTGCCAGCAGCTCGCAGGGGGCGGACACCGGGGAG.

About this clone itself: The CDR3 is cut off 3 residues early in the read; its end comes from the germline J gene. V gene TRBV18 combines with J gene TRBJ1-1; D perhaps matches TRBD1 (6 bases). This CDR3 comprises 14 residues. With 1 base removed from V and 5 bases from J, the gap between germline ends came to 11 bases. In germline, CDR1 is KGHSH, CDR2 LQKENI. The CDR3 bases that were read are TGTGCCAGCTCACCACAGGCAGGGGATACTGAA. Protein: CASSPQAGDTE. In full, the CDR3 reads CASSPQAGDTEAFF.

This clone was seen a handful of times. The read ends 3 residues shy of where the CDR3 ends; the end is completed using the germline J gene. This rearrangement joins TRBV19 to TRBJ1-5, with 11 bases fitting TRBD1. The V gene's germline CDR1 is LNHDA and CDR2 SQIVND (reference sequence). V lost 5 bases, J lost 7 bases, and 10 bases stayed unmatched. The CDR3 length is 16 residues. The sequenced part of the CDR3 DNA is TGTGCCAGTAGTCTCACAGGGACAGGGGGGCAGCAGCCC. This codes for CASSLTGTGGQQP. From start to end, the CDR3 is CASSLTGTGGQQPQHF. The complete variable domain, with remaining parts taken from reference TRBV19 and TRBJ1-5, reads DGGITQSPKYLFRKEGQNVTLSCEQNLNHDAMYWYRQDPGQGLRLIYYSQIVNDFQKGDIAEGYSVSREKKESFPLTVTSAQKNPTAFYLCASSLTGTGGQQPQHFGDGTRLSIL.